Shown below are 13 T cell receptor beta chains from a single sample sequenced in a study of cytomegalovirus exposure and HLA in healthy donors. Researchers ran the PCR with 60 Vbeta and 13 Jbeta primers. Clones were sequenced by immunoSEQ multiplex PCR, and TCRdb holds only the in-frame ones, with some missing. The repertoire holds tens of thousands of clones, around three quarters seen once, with approximately 7.6% in the top ten. Sequences were obtained from PBMCs. The origin of the receptors is a man aged 55 to 70 in good health and CMV-seropositive.

This chain uses TRBV6-5 with TRBJ1-3, with no clear D. Germline V gene data show CDR1 as MNHEY and CDR2 as SVGAGI. The CDR3 contains 14 residues. With 6 bases removed from V and 2 bases from J, the gap between germline ends came to 11 bases. For the CDR3, the DNA is TGTGCCAGCAGCCGGCGGTGGCCTGGAAACACCATATATTTT. It codes for CASSRRWPGNTIYF.

This clone was observed a single time. V usage is TRBV5-4 and J usage is TRBJ1-2; D is undetermined. The CDR3 is 16 amino acids. With 0 bases removed from V and 2 bases from J, the gap between germline ends came to 14 bases. CDR1 and CDR2 (germline): SGHNT, YYREEE (reference sequence). CDR3 amino acids: CASSLGVSVRNYGYTF. The DNA of the CDR3 is TGTGCCAGCAGCTTGGGAGTGTCTGTTCGGAACTATGGCTACACCTTC.

J is TRBJ1-3 and V is TRBV11-2; D is perhaps TRBD1 (5 bases). The V end lost 4 bases, the J end lost 0 bases, and 16 bases lay between the germline ends. This CDR3 region has 17 residues. The germline V gene has CDR1 SGHAT and CDR2 FQNNGV. CDR3 amino acids: CASSSQPPGSSGNTIYF. CDR3 coding DNA: TGTGCCAGCAGCTCCCAACCGCCAGGGTCCTCTGGAAACACCATATATTTT.

The genes are TRBV6-5 and TRBJ2-1, with D hard to call. From germline, CDR1 is MNHEY and CDR2 SVGAGI. Trimming took off 2 bases at V and 3 bases at J, with 5 bases between the two ends. CDR3 length equals 13 residues. The CDR3 coding sequence is TGTGCCAGCAGTTACCTGCGCTACAATGAGCAGTTCTTC. It yields the protein CASSYLRYNEQFF.

The chain employs TRBV7-6 and TRBJ2-7, with TRBD2 as a possible D gene (5 bases). Between the trimmed V and J ends, which lost 0 bases and 3 bases, there was a span of 9 bases. The germline V gene encodes CDR1 SGHVS and CDR2 FNYEAQ. This CDR3 comprises 14 residues. CDR3 DNA: TGTGCCAGCAGCTTAGCTTCCGGGAACTACGAGCAGTACTTC. This encodes CASSLASGNYEQYF.

The rearrangement links TRBV27 to TRBJ2-3; 8 nucleotides line up with TRBD1. The CDR3 has 15 residues. The trim removed 5 bases at V and 3 bases at J, leaving 7 bases unmatched. Germline V lookup: CDR1 MNHEY, CDR2 SMNVEV (reference sequence). The CDR3 DNA follows: TGTGCCAGCAGTGAATGGACAGGGAAGACAGATACGCAGTATTTT. Translated, it gives CASSEWTGKTDTQYF.

The chain is built from TRBV25-1 and TRBJ1-1, with 8 bases aligning to TRBD1. Looked up from germline, CDR1 is MGHDK and CDR2 is SYGVNS. J gave up 4 bases and V 3 bases, and 4 bases lay outside the gene matches. The CDR3 consists of 14 residues. CDR3 loop: CASSDFTGGTEAFF. The DNA for the CDR3 is TGTGCCAGCAGTGATTTTACAGGGGGCACTGAAGCTTTCTTT. The whole variable domain, filled in from reference TRBV25-1 and TRBJ1-1, reads EADIYQTPRYLVIGTGKKITLECSQTMGHDKMYWYQQDPGMELHLIHYSYGVNSTEKGDLSSESTVSRIRTEHFPLTLESARPSHTSQYLCASSDFTGGTEAFFGQGTRLTVV.

The chain employs TRBV5-1 and TRBJ2-5; D perhaps matches TRBD1 (6 bases). The V end was cut by 4 bases, the J end by 5 bases, with 9 bases between. The CDR3 covers 12 residues. Germline V gene data show CDR1 as SGHRS and CDR2 as YFSETQ. The CDR3 DNA reads TGCGCCAGCAGCCTGGGGGCGGAGACCCAGTACTTC. Translation: CASSLGAETQYF.

Points on this clone: One junction end disagrees with the germline gene, perhaps due to a read error. The chain carries TRBV7-7 and TRBJ2-2; 8 positions match TRBD2. The V gene's germline CDR1 is SSHAT and CDR2 FNYEAQ (reference sequence). CDR3 size: 18 residues. The CDR3 bases are TGTGCTAGCAGCTTAGCTTTACTAGCGGCCGCGTTCACCGGGGAGCTGTTTTTT. It is translated as CASSLALLAAAFTGELFF.

As DNA, the CDR3 is TGTGCCAGCAGTTGGGGACAGGGACCAGATACGCAGTATTTT. This translates into CASSWGQGPDTQYF. V and J are TRBV27 and TRBJ2-3; 9 bases align to TRBD1. Germline CDR1 MNHEY, CDR2 SMNVEV (reference sequence). The CDR3 totals 14 residues. J was trimmed by 4 bases and V by 4 bases; bases with no gene match: 3.

V gene TRBV7-6 combines with J gene TRBJ2-2, with 9 bases matching TRBD2. The germline V gene encodes CDR1 SGHVS and CDR2 FNYEAQ. The J segment lost 0 bases and the V segment lost 1 base, leaving 9 bases of the junction unmatched. The CDR3 loop spans 19 amino acids. The CDR3 nucleotides are TGTGCCAGCAGCTTAGGGCCCAGCGGGGGGACCGCGAACACCGGGGAGCTGTTTTTT. Its protein product is CASSLGPSGGTANTGELFF.

This chain connects TRBV7-9 to TRBJ2-3; a weak D match, TRBD2 (5 bases). V shed 7 bases and J shed 3 bases, with 17 bases lying between them. CDR1 SEHNR and CDR2 FQNEAQ come from the germline V gene (reference sequence). The CDR3 length is 15 residues. CDR3 bases: TGTGCCAGCACCTTCCTCGGGGAGACGACAGATACGCAGTATTTT. Translation gives CASTFLGETTDTQYF. The full variable domain, completed using reference TRBV7-9 and TRBJ2-3, is DTGVSQNPRHKITKRGQNVTFRCDPISEHNRLYWYRQTLGQGPEFLTYFQNEAQLEKSRLLSDRFSAERPKGSFSTLEIQRTEQGDSAMYLCASTFLGETTDTQYFGPGTRLTVL.

The J gene is TRBJ1-3, the V gene TRBV10-3; D is possibly TRBD1 (5 bases). CDR1 ENHRY and CDR2 SYGVKD come from the germline V gene. CDR3 length equals 14 residues. Trimming took 11 bases from V and 0 from J, leaving 14 bases between them. CDR3 bases: TGTGCCGCAGGACATCATCTCTCTGGAAACACCATATATTTT. This sequence encodes CAAGHHLSGNTIYF.